What follows describes a single T cell receptor beta chain. This entry comes from a study of OX40 agonist ivuxolimab in advanced cancers. Study summary: Partial responses occurred in three patients (one hepatocellular carcinoma, two cutaneous melanoma).

The CDR3 covers 12 residues. Trimming cost V 1 base and J 4 bases, with 5 bases left between them. CDR1 is SNHLY and CDR2 is FYNNEI in the germline V gene. The assay was immunoSEQ multiplex PCR, and TCRdb's table has in-frame clones only and misses some. The table lists over 55,000 clones, roughly 84% of them singletons. Sequenced material: CD4+ or CD8+ T cells sorted from blood, taken in a trial of the OX40 agonist ivuxolimab. The chain has TRBV2 and TRBJ2-7; D gene unclear. This sequence was found in an adult with an advanced solid tumor such as melanoma, head and neck, liver or kidney cancer. CDR3 bases: TGTGCCAGCAGTGAAGAAGTATACGAGCAGTACTTC. This sequence encodes CASSEEVYEQYF.